This T cell receptor (beta chain) comes out of a study of brain T cells in children with intractable seizures. Study conclusions and caveats: Only CDR3 sequence similarity suggested viral specificity, without known HCMV serostatus. Pre-surgery blood may have been undersampled, hiding some clones.

As for this clone: Its cognate antigen is unknown.

The CDR3 runs 15 residues. V was pared by 3 bases and J by 7 bases, with 19 bases between. Looked up from germline, CDR1 is LNHDA and CDR2 is SQIVND (reference sequence). Sequencing used immunoSEQ multiplex PCR; TCRdb keeps in-frame clones, though not all of them. This table has tens of thousands of clones, 90% to 95% appearing once. The sequenced cases were selected for having the highest brain T cell transcript signatures. At least one anti-epileptic drug was given before surgery. The chain recombines TRBV19 with TRBJ2-7; perhaps TRBD2 as D (5 bases). This specimen consisted of peripheral blood, obtained at surgery. This receptor was obtained from a boy in the first two years of life with tuberous sclerosis and intractable seizures. The CDR3 sequence: CASSIRVTDPGEQYF. The DNA of the CDR3 is TGTGCCAGTAGTATTAGGGTCACAGACCCGGGGGAGCAGTACTTC. The complete variable domain, with remaining parts taken from reference TRBV19 and TRBJ2-7, reads DGGITQSPKYLFRKEGQNVTLSCEQNLNHDAMYWYRQDPGQGLRLIYYSQIVNDFQKGDIAEGYSVSREKKESFPLTVTSAQKNPTAFYLCASSIRVTDPGEQYFGPGTRLTVT.